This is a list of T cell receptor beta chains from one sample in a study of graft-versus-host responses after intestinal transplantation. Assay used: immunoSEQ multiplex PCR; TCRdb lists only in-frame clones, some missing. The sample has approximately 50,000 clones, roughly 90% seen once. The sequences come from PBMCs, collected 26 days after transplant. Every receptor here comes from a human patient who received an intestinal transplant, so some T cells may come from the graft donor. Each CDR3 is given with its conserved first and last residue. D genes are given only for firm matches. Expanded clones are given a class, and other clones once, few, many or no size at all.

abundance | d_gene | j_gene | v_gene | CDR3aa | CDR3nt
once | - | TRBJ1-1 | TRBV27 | CASSLGGGTEAFF | TGTGCCAGCAGTTTGGGAGGGGGAACTGAAGCTTTCTTT
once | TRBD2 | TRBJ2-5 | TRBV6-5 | CASTIGGGYQETQYF | TGTGCCAGCACCATCGGGGGGGGGTACCAAGAGACCCAGTACTTC
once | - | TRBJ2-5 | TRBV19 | CASNPQGGSGETQYF | TGTGCCAGTAACCCACAGGGTGGAAGTGGGGAGACCCAGTACTTC
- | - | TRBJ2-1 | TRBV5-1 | CASSFEGNEQFF | TGCGCCAGCAGCTTCGAGGGAAATGAGCAGTTCTTC
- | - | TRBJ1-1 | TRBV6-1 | CASSEVPMNTEAFF | TGTGCCAGCAGTGAAGTCCCCATGAACACTGAAGCTTTCTTT
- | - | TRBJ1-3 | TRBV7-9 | CASSLPTDSGNTIYF | TGTGCCAGCAGCTTACCGACAGATTCTGGAAACACCATATATTTT
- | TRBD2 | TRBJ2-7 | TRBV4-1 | CASSRLAGVDEQYF | TGCGCCAGCAGCCGACTAGCGGGAGTGGACGAGCAGTACTTC
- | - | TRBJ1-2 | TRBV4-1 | CASSPKKGDYGYTF | TGCGCCAGCAGCCCCAAAAAGGGGGACTATGGCTACACCTTC
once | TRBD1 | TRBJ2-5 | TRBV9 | CARGDRGVSETQYF | TGTGCCAGGGGGGACAGGGGGGTTTCGGAGACCCAGTACTTC
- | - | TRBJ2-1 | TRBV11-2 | CASSPGLIEQFF | TGTGCCAGCAGCCCGGGACTTATTGAGCAGTTCTTC
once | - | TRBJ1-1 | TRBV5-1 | CASNLDGTPRGVGAFF | TGCGCCAGCAACCTGGACGGGACGCCTCGGGGGGTAGGGGCTTTCTTT
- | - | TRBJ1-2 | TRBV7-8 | CASSLAGANYGYTF | TGTGCCAGCAGCTTAGCAGGGGCTAACTATGGCTACACCTTC
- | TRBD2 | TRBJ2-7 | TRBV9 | CASSVGAGASYEQYF | TGTGCCAGCAGCGTAGGGGCGGGAGCATCCTACGAGCAGTACTTC
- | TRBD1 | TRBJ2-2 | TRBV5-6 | CASRAGTGIGELFF | TGTGCCAGCAGGGCCGGGACAGGGATCGGGGAGCTGTTTTTT
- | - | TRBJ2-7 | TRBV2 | CASSERPGSYEQYF | TGTGCCAGCAGTGAACGGCCAGGTTCCTACGAGCAGTACTTC